One and the same sample provided the 15 T cell receptor beta chains below, sequenced in a study of T cell repertoires in cytomegalovirus infection. In TCRdb, the reads were re-called with MiXCR into one record per CDR3 protein. The data show approximately 550,000 distinct CDR3 sequences, about 15% seen once. Material: CD8+ T cells from PBMCs. All receptors come from a human donor in good health (CMV status not recorded). Some clones in this sample may be carry-over from other donors' samples.

With regard to this clonotype: A much larger clone sits a single nucleotide away, making a read error possible. V and J are TRBV6-2 or TRBV6-3 and TRBJ1-6, with 7 bases aligning to TRBD1. The CDR3 sequence is 17 residues long. The germline V gene encodes CDR1 MNHEY and CDR2 SVGEGT. The CDR3 DNA follows: TGTTCCAGCAGTTACTTCGGCAGGGGGAACCCTAATTCACCCCTCCACTTT. It yields the protein CSSSYFGRGNPNSPLHF.

The chain's CDR3 is CASSDLAHRGLNEKLFF. CDR3 DNA sequence: TGTGCCAGCAGTGATTTGGCACACAGGGGGCTAAATGAAAAACTGTTTTTT. This chain joins TRBV2 and TRBJ1-4, with TRBD1 matching over 9 bases. The CDR3 length is 17 residues. Trimming at V came to 3 bases and at J to 5 bases, leaving 10 bases not matched to a gene. Germline values: CDR1 SNHLY, CDR2 FYNNEI.

This chain joins TRBV25-1 and TRBJ2-7; D remains ambiguous. Trimming pared 4 bases from V and 2 bases from J, leaving 9 bases between. This CDR3 has 13 amino acids. The germline V gene has CDR1 MGHDK and CDR2 SYGVNS. CDR3 loop: CASSAPEAYEQYF. CDR3 bases: TGTGCCAGCAGTGCACCGGAAGCCTACGAGCAGTACTTC.

This clonotype was detected ten times or more. V is TRBV10-3 and J is TRBJ1-5, with TRBD1 matching over 8 bases. This CDR3 has 16 residues. V trimming: 0 bases; J trimming: 2 bases; junction bases outside the gene matches: 3. Germline assignment: CDR1 ENHRY and CDR2 SYGVKD. CDR3 DNA sequence: TGTGCCATCAGTGAGTCGGGGGGACAGGGCAATCAGCCCCAGCATTTT. Encoded protein: CAISESGGQGNQPQHF.

This clonotype was found many times. V gene TRBV7-9 combines with J gene TRBJ1-2; D not resolved. The CDR3 is 15 residues long. Trimming shortened V by 4 bases and J by 3 bases, and 15 bases separated the two germline ends. CDR1 and CDR2 from the germline V gene are SEHNR and FQNEAQ (reference sequence). CDR3 bases: TGTGCCAGCAGCTCCCCCTTAGGGCTTGACTATGGCTACACCTTC. Its protein product is CASSSPLGLDYGYTF.

The chain employs TRBV7-8 and TRBJ1-2; TRBD1 might be the D (5 bases). V lost 2 bases and J lost 8, with 21 bases in between. The CDR3 runs 16 residues. The germline V gene encodes CDR1 SGHVS and CDR2 FQNEAQ. CDR3 region: CASSLTRGPGVLGYTF. CDR3 nucleotides: TGTGCCAGCAGCTTAACCCGGGGCCCTGGGGTTCTCGGCTACACCTTC.

This clonotype has a handful of counts. The chain carries TRBV29-1 and TRBJ1-4, with D unresolved. Trimming stripped 6 bases from V and 5 bases from J, with 7 bases between. From germline, CDR1 is SQVTM and CDR2 ANQGSEA. The CDR3 is made up of 11 amino acids. CDR3 in amino acids: CSVQSNEKLFF. CDR3 DNA sequence: TGCAGCGTACAGTCGAATGAAAAACTGTTTTTT. The variable domain in full, completed from reference TRBV29-1 and TRBJ1-4, reads SAVISQKPSRDICQRGTSLTIQCQVDSQVTMMFWYRQQPGQSLTLIATANQGSEATYESGFVIDKFPISRPNLTFSTLTVSNMSPEDSSIYLCSVQSNEKLFFGSGTQLSVL.

In its sample, this clonotype was seen a few times. The rearrangement links TRBV29-1 to TRBJ1-1; D is unclear. This CDR3 has 13 residues. The V end was cut by 0 bases, the J end by 4 bases, with 9 bases between. Germline CDR1 is SQVTM and CDR2 is ANQGSEA. The CDR3 DNA follows: TGCAGCGTTGAAGATCACCAGGCCACTGAAGCTTTCTTT. Encoded protein: CSVEDHQATEAFF.

As regards this clonotype: Possible read error: a much larger clone is one base away. This rearrangement joins TRBV7-9 to TRBJ1-1; D ambiguous. CDR1 and CDR2 (germline): SEHNR, FQNEAQ (reference sequence). This CDR3 is 15 amino acids long. The V and J ends lost 5 bases and 4 bases respectively, with 17 bases between them. The CDR3 sequence is CASSLIDGISTEAFF. CDR3 sequence (DNA): TGTGCCAGCAGCCTGATCGATGGGATATCCACTGAAGCTTTCTTT. Full variable domain (outside the CDR3, taken from reference TRBV7-9 and TRBJ1-1): DTGVSQNPRHKITKRGQNVTFRCDPISEHNRLYWYRQTLGQGPEFLTYFQNEAQLEKSRLLSDRFSAERPKGSFSTLEIQRTEQGDSAMYLCASSLIDGISTEAFFGQGTRLTVV.

Concerning this clonotype itself: The junction does not match germline at one end; this may be a read error. The chain employs TRBV4-1 and TRBJ2-3; D not certain. The CDR3 has 16 residues. Looked up from germline, CDR1 is MGHRA and CDR2 is YSYEKL. The DNA for the CDR3 is TGTGCCAGCAGCCAAGAGGTCGGCTTAATAACAGATACGCAGTATTTT. This encodes CASSQEVGLITDTQYF.

This clonotype was seen ten or more times. The chain joins TRBV4-1 to TRBJ1-1; D may be TRBD1 (5 bases). The germline CDR1 and CDR2 sequences are MGHRA and YSYEKL. CDR3 length: 14 amino acids. Trimming took off 1 base at V and 6 bases at J, with 12 bases between the two ends. In DNA, the CDR3 is TGCGCCAGCAGCCAAGTCGAGGGGAAGGCTGAAGCTTTCTTT. Translated, it gives CASSQVEGKAEAFF.

The chain joins TRBV24-1 to TRBJ1-1; 10 nucleotides line up with TRBD1. The CDR3 runs 15 residues. Germline V CDR1 and CDR2: KGHDR, SFDVKD. J lost 3 bases, V lost 4 bases, and 4 bases had no gene match. For the CDR3, the DNA is TGTGCCACCAGTGAGGGGGACAGGGGCGACACTGAAGCTTTCTTT. Translation gives CATSEGDRGDTEAFF.

This clonotype appeared many times. This chain joins TRBV7-3 and TRBJ2-3, with TRBD2 matching 8 bases. Germline V gives CDR1 SGHTA, CDR2 FQGTGA. With 4 bases clipped from V and 4 bases from J, the junction kept 1 base outside the gene matches. The CDR3 runs to 13 residues. The CDR3 coding sequence is TGTGCCAGCAGCTCCGGGGGGGCAGATACGCAGTATTTT. Protein: CASSSGGADTQYF.

The sample holds a few counts of this clonotype. The rearrangement links TRBV7-9 to TRBJ2-2; no firm D call. The V end was cut by 1 base, the J end by 7 bases, with 10 bases between. Germline CDR1 reads SEHNR; CDR2 reads FQNEAQ (reference sequence). The CDR3 length is 14 residues. CDR3 nucleotides: TGTGCCAGCAGCTTAGACAACGGCCGCGGGGAGCTGTTTTTT. It specifies CASSLDNGRGELFF.

This clonotype has a handful of counts. The chain joins TRBV7-9 to TRBJ1-2; 7 bases map to TRBD1. The CDR3 has 15 residues. The V and J ends lost 3 bases and 1 base, in that order; junction bases with no gene match: 5. Per germline, CDR1 SEHNR and CDR2 FQNEAQ (reference sequence). The CDR3 nucleotides read TGTGCCAGCAGCTTTGGGCAGGGGGATAACTATGGCTACACCTTC. Translation: CASSFGQGDNYGYTF. The whole variable domain, remainder taken from reference TRBV7-9 and TRBJ1-2, is DTGVSQNPRHKITKRGQNVTFRCDPISEHNRLYWYRQTLGQGPEFLTYFQNEAQLEKSRLLSDRFSAERPKGSFSTLEIQRTEQGDSAMYLCASSFGQGDNYGYTFGSGTRLTVV.